This T cell receptor (beta chain) was recorded in a study of cytomegalovirus exposure and HLA in healthy donors. Trimming cost V 1 base and J 6 bases; bases outside gene matches: 5. CDR3 length: 15 amino acids. Germline CDR1 reads MDHEN; CDR2 reads SYDVKM. Researchers ran the PCR with 60 Vbeta and 13 Jbeta primers. Libraries were prepared by immunoSEQ multiplex PCR; TCRdb keeps only in-frame clonotypes and omits some of them. The sample gives about 68,000 clones, 81% of which show up once; 6.5% is in the top ten. The sequencing input was PBMCs. The chain uses TRBV28 and TRBJ1-5; TRBD1 agrees at 8 bases. The sequence derives from a human donor in good health. CDR3 coding DNA: TGTGCCAGCAGTTTATCCAGGGGGCGAGGTCAGCCCCAGCATTTT. Residues: CASSLSRGRGQPQHF.